One and the same sample provided the 18 T cell receptor beta chains below, sequenced in a study of spatial heterogeneity in lung cancer (dated by TCRdb to between 2018 and 2020). Interpreted using the paper, the time point label stands for: sample taken at primary tumor resection. The library came from 5' RACE. For sequencing, a NextSeq 500 was employed. TCRdb redid the processing of the public reads, applying fastp at Q25 and MiXCR, and retained in-frame beta chains. Merged by CDR3 protein, the rows form single entries marked with the most common genes and DNA. The sample table lists roughly 48,000 distinct CDR3 sequences, approximately 5% of them with a count of one. Of the sample, 11% falls within the top ten clones. The sequencing used PBMCs, collected at surgery. These receptors all stem from a male donor with early-stage non-small cell lung cancer.

At least ten counts were recorded for this clonotype. This sequence joins TRBV5-4 and TRBJ2-7; 9 nucleotides align to TRBD1. CDR3 length: 16 amino acids. The V and J ends lost 3 bases and 3 bases, in that order; junction bases with no gene match: 10. CDR1 and CDR2 (germline): SGHNT, YYREEE (reference sequence). Here the CDR3 reads CASSYDTGGTDYEQYF. The CDR3 nucleotides read TGTGCCAGCAGCTATGATACAGGGGGCACCGACTACGAGCAGTACTTC.

This clonotype was counted a few times. The chain is built from TRBV6-2 or TRBV6-3 and TRBJ2-7; TRBD1 agrees at 9 bases. The CDR3 loop spans 15 amino acids. The germline gives CDR1 MNHEY, CDR2 SVGEGT. V shed 0 bases, J shed 5 bases, and the junction held 5 bases outside the gene matches. The CDR3 DNA reads TGTGCCAGCAGTTACTCGATGGGACAGGGAGACGAGCAGTACTTC. Translating it yields CASSYSMGQGDEQYF.

The chain carries TRBV6-2 or TRBV6-3 and TRBJ2-1; 10 bases are a match to TRBD2. This CDR3 has 14 amino acids. Germline V gene data show CDR1 as MNHEY and CDR2 as SVGEGT. Germline trimming cut 10 bases from V and 8 bases from J; bases unmatched to any gene: 11. CDR3: CATKMASGSDEQFF. CDR3 sequence (DNA): TGTGCCACCAAAATGGCTAGCGGGAGCGATGAGCAGTTCTTC.

As for this clonotype: A read error may explain this, as a much larger clone is one base away. The genes are TRBV29-1 and TRBJ2-5, with D perhaps assigned TRBD1 or TRBD2 (5 bases each). With 7 bases removed from V and 6 bases from J, the gap between germline ends came to 15 bases. This CDR3 comprises 12 residues. Looked up from germline, CDR1 is SQVTM and CDR2 is ANQGSEA. CDR3 in amino acids: CSGVGRKQTQYF. CDR3 nucleotide sequence: TGCAGCGGGGTGGGACGGAAACAGACCCAGTACTTC.

This clonotype was seen ten or more times. The chain recombines TRBV7-6 with TRBJ2-3; the match to TRBD2 covers 12 bases. Per germline, CDR1 SGHVS and CDR2 FNYEAQ. The ends lost 0 bases at V and 5 bases at J; junction bases unmatched: 12. This CDR3 spans 19 amino acids. The CDR3 DNA reads as TGTGCCAGCAGCTTAGCGAGGAGCAGTCTAGCGGGAGGGGAAGATACGCAGTATTTT. The encoded protein is CASSLARSSLAGGEDTQYF.

This clonotype was counted a few times. This chain uses TRBV27 with TRBJ1-5; D ambiguous. The germline V and J ends were trimmed by 5 bases and 0 bases, with 11 bases remaining between them. Germline V gene lookup returns CDR1 MNHEY and CDR2 SMNVEV (reference sequence). CDR3 length: 15 amino acids. CDR3 residues: CASSPLGTSNQPQHF. CDR3 in DNA: TGTGCCAGCAGTCCCTTGGGAACTAGCAATCAGCCCCAGCATTTT.

This clonotype came up many times. This chain uses TRBV7-9 with TRBJ2-7; 9 nucleotides match TRBD1. Trimming removed 5 bases from V and 3 bases from J; junction bases left unmatched: 5. CDR3 length equals 14 residues. Germline loops: CDR1 SEHNR, CDR2 FQNEAQ (reference sequence). CDR3 region: CASSPGQGDYEQYF. CDR3 sequence (DNA): TGTGCCAGCAGCCCGGGACAGGGTGACTACGAGCAGTACTTC.

This chain links TRBV3-1 with TRBJ2-7; TRBD2 is a possible D gene (5 bases). CDR3 length: 12 amino acids. Germline lookup yields CDR1 LGHDT and CDR2 YNNKEL (reference sequence). The ends were cut back, 0 bases at V and 9 bases at J, with 9 bases in the middle. The DNA of the CDR3 is TGTGCCAGCAGCCAAGACCCGGGGAGGCAGTACTTC. It codes for CASSQDPGRQYF.

This clonotype was found many times. The chain combines TRBV19 with TRBJ2-5, with 8 bases fitting TRBD2. J was trimmed by 3 bases and V by 6 bases; bases with no gene match: 9. The CDR3 loop spans 15 amino acids. Germline V gene lookup returns CDR1 LNHDA and CDR2 SQIVND (reference sequence). Written as DNA, the CDR3 is TGTGCCAGTAGCCTCCACCCGGGGGGGAAAGAGACCCAGTACTTC. Amino acid sequence: CASSLHPGGKETQYF. Variable domain in full (rest from reference TRBV19 and TRBJ2-5): DGGITQSPKYLFRKEGQNVTLSCEQNLNHDAMYWYRQDPGQGLRLIYYSQIVNDFQKGDIAEGYSVSREKKESFPLTVTSAQKNPTAFYLCASSLHPGGKETQYFGPGTRLLVL.

Many counts were recorded for this clonotype. The chain has TRBV5-8 and TRBJ2-5; 8 bases align to TRBD2. This CDR3 has 15 residues. The junction had 6 bases not matched to a gene; V was cut back by 2 bases and J by 3 bases. Per germline, CDR1 SGHTS and CDR2 YDEGEE. The CDR3 is CASSLTSGAKETQYF. The CDR3 DNA follows: TGTGCCAGCAGCTTAACTAGCGGAGCAAAAGAGACCCAGTACTTC.

This clonotype was counted at least ten times. This chain links TRBV5-1 with TRBJ2-1, with 15 bases fitting TRBD2. Trimming at V came to 3 bases and at J to 8 bases, leaving 6 bases not matched to a gene. The germline gives CDR1 SGHRS, CDR2 YFSETQ. The CDR3 has 16 amino acids. Written as DNA, the CDR3 is TGCGCCAGCAGCTCCGGACTAGCGGGAGGGGTGGATGAGCAGTTCTTC. Amino acid sequence: CASSSGLAGGVDEQFF.

This clonotype has a count of ten or more. This chain links TRBV7-2 with TRBJ2-5, with TRBD2 as a possible D gene (6 bases). Trimming took 5 bases from V and 2 from J, leaving 9 bases between them. Germline V CDR1 and CDR2: SGHTA, FQGNSA. The CDR3 is 13 amino acids. The CDR3 is CASSRDFQETQYF. Here the CDR3 DNA reads TGTGCCAGCAGCCGGGACTTTCAAGAGACCCAGTACTTC. The full variable domain, in which reference TRBV7-2 and TRBJ2-5 provide the parts outside the CDR3, is GAGVSQSPSNKVTEKGKDVELRCDPISGHTALYWYRQSLGQGLEFLIYFQGNSAPDKSGLPSDRFSAERTGGSVSTLTIQRTQQEDSAVYLCASSRDFQETQYFGPGTRLLVL.

This clonotype was recorded many times. The chain combines TRBV4-3 with TRBJ2-3; 8 nucleotides align to TRBD2. Germline V gene data show CDR1 as LGHNA and CDR2 as YSLEER. V dropped 4 bases and J dropped 4; count of bases not matched to a gene: 10. The CDR3 has 16 residues. The CDR3 sequence is CASSPGPGGFSDTQYF. The CDR3 DNA reads as TGCGCCAGCAGCCCAGGCCCGGGGGGGTTTTCAGATACGCAGTATTTT.

This clonotype was detected many times. V and J are TRBV6-5 and TRBJ2-1; 15 bases match TRBD2. The CDR3 runs to 16 residues. The junction had 6 bases not matched to a gene; V was cut back by 5 bases and J by 7 bases. Germline-derived CDR1 and CDR2 are MNHEY and SVGAGI. This chain's CDR3 is CASSLPGTSGRNEQFF. The CDR3 bases are TGTGCCAGCAGTCTCCCAGGGACTAGCGGGAGGAATGAGCAGTTCTTC.

This clonotype has a count of ten or more. The CDR3 spells CASSPLVEETQYF. The CDR3 bases are TGTGCCAGCAGCCCTCTCGTGGAGGAGACCCAGTACTTC. The rearrangement links TRBV7-8 to TRBJ2-5; the D is unclear. The CDR3 consists of 13 residues. V lost 5 bases and J lost 5, with 12 bases in between. Germline CDR1 SGHVS, CDR2 FQNEAQ. Combining the CDR3 with reference TRBV7-8 and TRBJ2-5 gives the whole variable domain GAGVSQSPRYKVAKRGQDVALRCDPISGHVSLFWYQQALGQGPEFLTYFQNEAQLDKSGLPSDRFFAERPEGSVSTLKIQRTQQEDSAVYLCASSPLVEETQYFGPGTRLLVL.

This clonotype was detected ten times or more. The CDR3, as DNA: TGCGCCAGCAGTCGGGACAGCCGCACAGATACGCAGTATTTT. It yields the protein CASSRDSRTDTQYF. The chain combines TRBV10-2 with TRBJ2-3, with TRBD1 matching 7 bases. CDR1 and CDR2 from the germline V gene are WSHSY and SAAADI. The CDR3 is made up of 14 amino acids. Unmatched junction bases numbered 3, after V lost 5 bases and J lost 1 base.

This clonotype has a count of ten or more. CDR3 protein: CSSTGTSRRETQYF. In DNA, the CDR3 is TGCAGCTCAACCGGGACTAGCAGACGGGAGACCCAGTACTTC. The chain recombines TRBV29-1 with TRBJ2-5; TRBD2 agrees at 9 bases. Germline-derived CDR1 and CDR2 are SQVTM and ANQGSEA. V lost 8 bases and J lost 5; bases outside the gene matches: 12. This CDR3 is 14 amino acids long.

This chain uses TRBV12-3 or TRBV12-4 with TRBJ1-2, with TRBD1 identical over 7 bases. Germline trimming cut 5 bases from V and 2 bases from J; bases unmatched to any gene: 2. This CDR3 is 13 amino acids long. Here the CDR3 reads CASSRDRNYGYTF. The CDR3 DNA reads TGTGCCAGCAGTCGGGACAGAAACTATGGCTACACCTTC.